This passage covers 26 T cell receptor beta chains from one sample sequenced in a study of blood T cell repertoires in COVID-19. Profiled with immunoSEQ multiplex PCR; TCRdb holds only in-frame clones, not every one. Of around 170,000 clones in the sample, roughly nine tenths were seen once. The sequenced sample was peripheral blood. Every receptor here comes from a woman in her seventies with acute or convalescent COVID-19.

The chain uses TRBV28 and TRBJ1-1; tentatively, D is TRBD1 (5 bases). This CDR3 contains 12 residues. Germline-derived CDR1 and CDR2 are MDHEN and SYDVKM. Trimming pared 3 bases from V and 7 bases from J, leaving 9 bases between. The CDR3 reads CASSLGQLEAFF. CDR3 in DNA: TGTGCCAGCAGTTTGGGGCAGCTTGAAGCTTTCTTT.

The genes are TRBV2 and TRBJ2-7; 8 bases map to TRBD1. The trim removed 6 bases at V and 1 base at J, leaving 5 bases unmatched. The CDR3 sequence is 14 residues long. Per germline, CDR1 SNHLY and CDR2 FYNNEI. The CDR3, as DNA: TGTGCCAGCAGGAAGGGACAGGCATCCTACGAGCAGTACTTC. This gives the protein CASRKGQASYEQYF. Using reference TRBV2 and TRBJ2-7 for the parts outside the CDR3, the full variable domain is EPEVTQTPSHQVTQMGQEVILRCVPISNHLYFYWYRQILGQKVEFLVSFYNNEISEKSEIFDDQFSVERPDGSNFTLKIRSTKLEDSAMYFCASRKGQASYEQYFGPGTRLTVT.

A single count supports this clone. The chain recombines TRBV29-1 with TRBJ1-4; 9 nucleotides align to TRBD1. V was pared by 4 bases and J by 8 bases, with 8 bases of the junction left unmatched. CDR1 and CDR2 from the germline V gene are SQVTM and ANQGSEA. The CDR3 is 14 amino acids. The CDR3 is CSVAADRGLEKLFF. As DNA, the CDR3 is TGCAGCGTTGCAGCGGACAGGGGATTAGAAAAACTGTTTTTT. Variable domain in full (rest from reference TRBV29-1 and TRBJ1-4): SAVISQKPSRDICQRGTSLTIQCQVDSQVTMMFWYRQQPGQSLTLIATANQGSEATYESGFVIDKFPISRPNLTFSTLTVSNMSPEDSSIYLCSVAADRGLEKLFFGSGTQLSVL.

This clone was found once. The chain uses TRBV30 and TRBJ1-2; D is perhaps TRBD1 (5 bases). CDR3 length equals 12 residues. Germline V CDR1 and CDR2: GTSNPN, SVGIG (reference sequence). V lost 5 bases, J lost 14 bases, and 21 bases lay in between. In nucleotides, the CDR3 is TGTGCCTGGTATTCCCCAACAGGTTCATTAACCTTC. Translation gives CAWYSPTGSLTF.

Turning to this clone: A junction boundary mismatches the germline segment, possibly from a read error. The chain recombines TRBV18 with TRBJ2-3; 7 nucleotides agree with TRBD2. The CDR3 has 14 amino acids. CDR1 and CDR2 (germline): KGHSH, LQKENI. Here the CDR3 DNA reads TGTGCCAGCTCACCACTGACTAGCAAAGATACGCAGTATTTT. It encodes CASSPLTSKDTQYF.

About this clone: The same CDR3 is also encoded by other DNA sequences in this sample. This chain uses TRBV7-2 with TRBJ2-5; a weak D match, TRBD2 (6 bases). From germline, CDR1 is SGHTA and CDR2 FQGNSA. This CDR3 region has 14 residues. Trimming cost V 5 bases and J 5 bases, with 15 bases left between them. The CDR3 loop reads CASSPGLAGETQYF. DNA for the CDR3: TGTGCCAGCAGCCCCGGACTGGCGGGGGAGACCCAGTACTTC.

V and J are TRBV19 and TRBJ1-5; TRBD1 agrees at 7 bases. CDR3 length equals 17 residues. CDR1 is LNHDA and CDR2 is SQIVND in the germline V gene (reference sequence). Trimming took 1 base from V and 6 from J; bases not matched to a gene: 12. This chain's CDR3 is CASSIGRGDRRGQPQHF. The CDR3 coding sequence is TGTGCCAGTAGTATAGGGAGAGGGGACAGAAGGGGTCAGCCCCAGCATTTT.

J is TRBJ2-5 and V is TRBV11-2; possibly TRBD1 for D (6 bases). The V gene's germline CDR1 is SGHAT and CDR2 FQNNGV. The CDR3 covers 14 residues. Trimming took off 5 bases at V and 1 base at J, with 11 bases between the two ends. Here the CDR3 DNA reads TGTGCCAGCAGCGAGCTGGACAGCCAAGAGACCCAGTACTTC. Its translation: CASSELDSQETQYF.

The rearrangement uses TRBV5-6 and TRBJ1-5; tentative D call: TRBD1 (6 bases). Germline V lookup: CDR1 SGHDT, CDR2 YYEEEE. V lost 4 bases and J 7 bases, leaving 18 bases between the germline ends. This CDR3 contains 15 residues. The CDR3 spells CASSQGQGIRQPQHF. The CDR3 region has the DNA TGTGCCAGCAGCCAAGGGCAGGGGATACGGCAGCCCCAGCATTTT.

Of note for this clone: One end of the junction is discordant with germline, which a read error may explain. The chain uses TRBV11-2 and TRBJ1-4; the D gene is possibly TRBD1 (6 bases). The CDR3 extends over 15 amino acids. Germline CDR1 and CDR2: SGHAT and FQNNGV. CDR3 bases: TGTGCCAGAAGCTTAGGGGGACACCCTAATGAAAAACTGTTTTTT. Translated: CARSLGGHPNEKLFF.

The chain links TRBV30 to TRBJ1-5; D is possibly TRBD1 (6 bases). The V gene's germline CDR1 is GTSNPN and CDR2 SVGIG (reference sequence). Deletions cut 2 bases from V and 4 bases from J, with 9 bases between. This CDR3 is 13 amino acids long. The CDR3 here is CAWSTGQNQPQHF. DNA for the CDR3: TGTGCCTGGAGTACCGGACAGAATCAGCCCCAGCATTTT. Complete variable domain (other parts from reference TRBV30 and TRBJ1-5): SQTIHQWPATLVQPVGSPLSLECTVEGTSNPNLYWYRQAAGRGLQLLFYSVGIGQISSEVPQNLSASRPQDRQFILSSKKLLLSDSGFYLCAWSTGQNQPQHFGDGTRLSIL.

The J gene is TRBJ2-1, the V gene TRBV24-1; the match to TRBD1 covers 7 bases. Germline trimming cut 3 bases from V and 3 bases from J; bases unmatched to any gene: 10. Per germline, CDR1 KGHDR and CDR2 SFDVKD. The CDR3 sequence is 17 residues long. DNA for the CDR3: TGTGCCACCAGTGATGTGAGGGGGACAGAAAGCTACAATGAGCAGTTCTTC. Amino acid sequence: CATSDVRGTESYNEQFF.

The gene calls are TRBV7-9 and TRBJ2-7; no clear D. Germline-derived CDR1 and CDR2 are SEHNR and FQNEAQ (reference sequence). The CDR3 is made up of 13 amino acids. The V gene lost 6 bases and the J gene lost 6 bases, with 15 bases spanning the gap. As DNA, the CDR3 is TGTGCCAGCAGTTCACCTGGAGTTCGCGAGCAGTACTTC. This encodes CASSSPGVREQYF.

The rearrangement joins TRBV18 to TRBJ1-1; 9 nucleotides line up with TRBD1. The germline V gene has CDR1 KGHSH and CDR2 LQKENI. Unmatched junction bases numbered 14, after V lost 6 bases and J lost 0 bases. The length of the CDR3 is 18 residues. The CDR3: CASSARSGQGLMNTEAFF. CDR3 sequence (DNA): TGTGCCAGCTCTGCAAGGTCCGGACAGGGGCTTATGAACACTGAAGCTTTCTTT.

The chain employs TRBV9 and TRBJ1-6; D not certain. With 0 bases removed from V and 6 bases from J, the gap between germline ends came to 7 bases. This CDR3 region has 14 residues. Germline CDR1 SGDLS, CDR2 YYNGEE. The CDR3 sequence: CASSVVGSNSPLHF. The CDR3 region has the DNA TGTGCCAGCAGCGTAGTTGGCAGTAATTCACCCCTCCACTTT. Drawing the rest from reference TRBV9 and TRBJ1-6, the complete variable domain is DSGVTQTPKHLITATGQRVTLRCSPRSGDLSVYWYQQSLDQGLQFLIQYYNGEERAKGNILERFSAQQFPDLHSELNLSSLELGDSALYFCASSVVGSNSPLHFGNGTRLTVT.

The CDR3: CASSIVMADNYGYTF. In nucleotides, the CDR3 is TGTGCCAGTAGTATAGTTATGGCAGATAACTATGGCTACACCTTC. The rearrangement uses TRBV19 and TRBJ1-2; D not resolved. This CDR3 has 15 amino acids. Germline CDR1 is LNHDA and CDR2 is SQIVND (reference sequence). V shed 1 base and J shed 1 base, with 10 bases lying between them. The full variable domain, completed using reference TRBV19 and TRBJ1-2, is DGGITQSPKYLFRKEGQNVTLSCEQNLNHDAMYWYRQDPGQGLRLIYYSQIVNDFQKGDIAEGYSVSREKKESFPLTVTSAQKNPTAFYLCASSIVMADNYGYTFGSGTRLTVV.

The rearrangement joins TRBV5-6 to TRBJ1-3; tentatively, D is TRBD1 (6 bases). Germline CDR1 reads SGHDT; CDR2 reads YYEEEE. The CDR3 extends over 14 amino acids. V lost 1 base, J lost 4 bases, and 9 bases lay in between. The CDR3 DNA follows: TGTGCCAGCAGCTTGACAGGGTCGGGAAACACCATATATTTT. It specifies CASSLTGSGNTIYF.

The rearrangement joins TRBV7-2 to TRBJ1-1, with TRBD1 matching 9 bases. Germline trimming cut 5 bases from V and 0 bases from J; bases unmatched to any gene: 10. This CDR3 comprises 17 residues. The germline CDR1 and CDR2 sequences are SGHTA and FQGNSA. The CDR3 sequence: CASSPGQGTYMNTEAFF. In DNA, the CDR3 is TGTGCCAGCAGCCCTGGACAGGGGACATACATGAACACTGAAGCTTTCTTT.

The chain recombines TRBV5-1 with TRBJ1-2; maybe TRBD1 (6 bases). The germline gives CDR1 SGHRS, CDR2 YFSETQ. There are 14 residues in the CDR3. Deletions cut 5 bases from V and 1 base from J, with 12 bases between. The CDR3 spells CASRHPGVNYGYTF. The DNA of the CDR3 is TGCGCCAGCAGACACCCAGGGGTTAACTATGGCTACACCTTC.

The chain combines TRBV9 with TRBJ2-5; D remains unclear. Trimming pared 0 bases from V and 0 bases from J, leaving 9 bases between. CDR3 length: 15 amino acids. Germline CDR1 and CDR2: SGDLS and YYNGEE. CDR3 sequence: CASSVADKYQETQYF. The CDR3 DNA follows: TGTGCCAGCAGCGTAGCCGACAAGTACCAAGAGACCCAGTACTTC.

The chain is built from TRBV6-5 and TRBJ2-2; D unresolved. The V end was cut by 4 bases, the J end by 7 bases, with 7 bases between. Germline V gene sequence: CDR1 MNHEY, CDR2 SVGAGI. This CDR3 has 12 residues. As DNA, the CDR3 is TGTGCCAGCAGTTTTAGAAGCGGGGAGCTGTTTTTT. It is translated as CASSFRSGELFF.

The chain joins TRBV19 to TRBJ2-1; 8 bases align to TRBD2. V shed 5 bases, J shed 7 bases, and the junction held 7 bases outside the gene matches. Germline values: CDR1 LNHDA, CDR2 SQIVND (reference sequence). The CDR3 has 14 residues. The CDR3 region is CASSAGLVLNEQFF. CDR3 in DNA: TGTGCCAGTAGTGCGGGACTAGTGTTAAATGAGCAGTTCTTC. The whole variable domain, remainder taken from reference TRBV19 and TRBJ2-1, is DGGITQSPKYLFRKEGQNVTLSCEQNLNHDAMYWYRQDPGQGLRLIYYSQIVNDFQKGDIAEGYSVSREKKESFPLTVTSAQKNPTAFYLCASSAGLVLNEQFFGPGTRLTVL.

This clone was seen only once. The chain recombines TRBV5-4 with TRBJ1-6; the D is unclear. CDR3 length: 15 amino acids. Germline V gene lookup returns CDR1 SGHNT and CDR2 YYREEE (reference sequence). V lost 3 bases and J lost 7, with 14 bases in between. The CDR3 sequence is CASSSGGFDNSPLHF. CDR3 bases: TGTGCCAGCAGCTCGGGTGGGTTTGACAATTCACCCCTCCACTTT. Using reference TRBV5-4 and TRBJ1-6 for the parts outside the CDR3, the full variable domain is ETGVTQSPTHLIKTRGQQVTLRCSSQSGHNTVSWYQQALGQGPQFIFQYYREEENGRGNFPPRFSGLQFPNYSSELNVNALELDDSALYLCASSSGGFDNSPLHFGNGTRLTVT.

The V call is TRBV4-2, the J call TRBJ2-1; 11 bases are a match to TRBD2. V shed 6 bases and J 0 bases; nucleotides not matched to a gene: 7. The CDR3 consists of 17 residues. The germline gives CDR1 LGHNA, CDR2 YNFKEQ. In DNA form, the CDR3 reads TGTGCCAGCAGGCTAGCGGGAGGCCAGAGCTCCTACAATGAGCAGTTCTTC. This codes for CASRLAGGQSSYNEQFF.

The V and J genes are TRBV28 and TRBJ2-7; TRBD1 matches at 8 bases. Germline lookup yields CDR1 MDHEN and CDR2 SYDVKM. V lost 6 bases and J lost 0; bases outside the gene matches: 13. CDR3 length: 17 amino acids. CDR3 sequence reads: CASSKRQGTLSSYEQYF. The CDR3 DNA sequence: TGTGCCAGCAGCAAGCGACAGGGGACGTTGAGCTCCTACGAGCAGTACTTC. Complete variable domain (other parts from reference TRBV28 and TRBJ2-7): DVKVTQSSRYLVKRTGEKVFLECVQDMDHENMFWYRQDPGLGLRLIYFSYDVKMKEKGDIPEGYSVSREKKERFSLILESASTNQTSMYLCASSKRQGTLSSYEQYFGPGTRLTVT.

The chain has TRBV11-2 and TRBJ2-1, with 12 bases lining up with TRBD1. The CDR3 length is 14 residues. The V segment lost 6 bases and the J segment 9 bases; nucleotides outside the gene matches: 6. In germline, CDR1 is SGHAT, CDR2 FQNNGV. The CDR3 nucleotides are TGTGCCAGCAGATCGGGACAGGGGGCGTTTGAGCAGTTCTTC. Its translation: CASRSGQGAFEQFF.